This T cell receptor beta chain was obtained from a study of Ad26.COV2.S vaccination and SARS-CoV-2 variants. Study-level results: The analyses of TCR breadth and depth may have understated the size of total T cell responses. Researchers reported similar non-spike TCR breadth in vaccine and placebo recipients.

Treatment reported: roughly 20 received Ad26.COV2.S at low or high dose, single or two shots; about 5 received placebo; per-sample allocation not given. At day 63 after the first vaccine or placebo injection, samples were drawn. Assay: immunoSEQ multiplex PCR; the TCRdb copy retains only in-frame clones and omits some. The data hold about 410,000 clones, with around 85% observed a single time. With regard to this clone: The antigen remains undetermined.

The germline gives CDR1 KGHSH, CDR2 LQKENI. The CDR3 extends over 16 amino acids. V gave up 0 bases and J gave up 9 bases; unmatched junction bases: 10. This clonotype was obtained from a person aged 18-60 years who received the Ad26.COV2.S COVID-19 vaccine or a placebo. The sample here was peripheral blood, taken in a trial of Ad26.COV2.S vaccine versus placebo. The rearrangement links TRBV18 to TRBJ2-1; 8 bases agree with TRBD1. The CDR3 reads CASSPPVRTGRSEQFF. CDR3 coding DNA: TGTGCCAGCTCACCACCAGTTAGGACAGGGAGGAGTGAGCAGTTCTTC.